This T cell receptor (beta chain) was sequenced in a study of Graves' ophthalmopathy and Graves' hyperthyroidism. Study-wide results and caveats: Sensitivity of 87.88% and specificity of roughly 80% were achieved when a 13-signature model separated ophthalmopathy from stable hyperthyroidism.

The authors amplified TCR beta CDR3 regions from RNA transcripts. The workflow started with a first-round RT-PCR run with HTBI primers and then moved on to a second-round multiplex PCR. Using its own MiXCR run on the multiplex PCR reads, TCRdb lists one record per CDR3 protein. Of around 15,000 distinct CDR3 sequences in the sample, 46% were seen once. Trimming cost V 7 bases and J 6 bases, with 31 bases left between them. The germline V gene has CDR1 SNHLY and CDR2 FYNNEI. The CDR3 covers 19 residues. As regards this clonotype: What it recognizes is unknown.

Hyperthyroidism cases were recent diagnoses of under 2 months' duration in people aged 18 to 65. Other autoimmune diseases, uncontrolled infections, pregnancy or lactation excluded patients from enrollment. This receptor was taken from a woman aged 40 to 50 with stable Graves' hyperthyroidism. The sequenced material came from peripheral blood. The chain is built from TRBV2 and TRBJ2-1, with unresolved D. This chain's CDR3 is CASNPFPPDTIPRRNEQFF. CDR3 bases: TGTGCCAGCAACCCCTTCCCCCCCGACACCATCCCACGGCGCAATGAGCAGTTCTTC.